This T cell receptor beta chain emerged from a study of a mutant IDH1 vaccine in newly diagnosed glioma. Method: immunoSEQ multiplex PCR; TCRdb's copy keeps in-frame clones and lacks some. The sample includes about 25,000 clones, 70% to 80% of them seen just once. As for this clone: Its cognate antigen is unknown.

Study-wide points: Vaccine-induced immune responses were detected in 93.3% of patients. Shifts in the top peripheral T cell clonotypes seemed unrelated to pseudoprogression.

The length of the CDR3 is 20 residues. The time point denotes: week 11, during vaccination. Alongside topical imiquimod, each dose of vaccine comprised 300 ug of mutant IDH1 20-mer peptide. The sequencing used PBMCs, collected from a glioma patient whose treatment included an IDH1 peptide vaccine. The chain employs TRBV21-1 and TRBJ2-3. TRBV21-1 represents a pseudogene. The receptor was isolated from a woman younger than 30 with glioma. The CDR3 region has the DNA TGTGCCAGCAGCAAAAGAGAAGTAGGTTATCGGGGGACACGCACAGATACGCAGTATTTT. This encodes CASSKREVGYRGTRTDTQYF.